Shown below are 18 T cell receptor beta chains from a single sample sequenced in a study of blood T cell repertoires in COVID-19. Sequenced by immunoSEQ multiplex PCR; TCRdb stores in-frame clones only, minus some. The table lists about 340,000 clones, approximately 92% of them singletons, with around 18% in the top ten. Sequenced: PBMCs or T cells enriched from blood (not recorded which). The receptors here all came from a woman under 40 who had recovered from COVID-19.

The V and J genes are TRBV7-9 and TRBJ1-1; TRBD1 aligns across 8 bases. Germline CDR1 reads SEHNR; CDR2 reads FQNEAQ (reference sequence). With 3 bases clipped from V and 3 bases from J, the junction kept 6 bases outside the gene matches. This CDR3 comprises 15 residues. The CDR3 protein is CASSFRTGSDTEAFF. The CDR3 DNA follows: TGTGCCAGCAGCTTCCGGACAGGGTCGGACACTGAAGCTTTCTTT.

This clone was picked up one time. This chain joins TRBV4-2 and TRBJ2-7; D not resolved. Trimming stripped 0 bases from V and 1 base from J, with 10 bases between. Germline V gene data show CDR1 as LGHNA and CDR2 as YNFKEQ. The CDR3 sequence is 15 residues long. This chain's CDR3 is CASSQEARSSYEQYF. The CDR3 bases are TGTGCCAGCAGCCAAGAGGCCCGCAGTTCCTACGAGCAGTACTTC.

The table lists this clone with a count of one. V and J are TRBV7-8 and TRBJ2-7; possible D gene TRBD2, 6 bases. The length of the CDR3 is 14 residues. V was cut by 5 bases and J by 3 bases, with 14 bases left in between. Germline CDR1 reads SGHVS; CDR2 reads FQNEAQ. The CDR3 DNA is TGTGCCAGCAGCGATGAGGGACTCTACTACGAGCAGTACTTC. Protein: CASSDEGLYYEQYF.

This chain uses TRBV18 with TRBJ2-5; 9 bases align to TRBD1. The CDR3 totals 15 residues. Germline assignment: CDR1 KGHSH and CDR2 LQKENI. The V segment lost 5 bases and the J segment 5 bases; nucleotides outside the gene matches: 9. CDR3 residues: CASSSTGGRMETQYF. CDR3 nucleotides: TGTGCCAGCTCATCCACAGGGGGCAGGATGGAGACCCAGTACTTC.

This chain links TRBV4-3 with TRBJ2-3; 8 nucleotides line up with TRBD1. This CDR3 spans 14 amino acids. Germline CDR1 is LGHNA and CDR2 is YSLEER. The ends lost 4 bases at V and 6 bases at J; junction bases unmatched: 6. DNA for the CDR3: TGCGCCAGCAGCCTTGGACAGGGTGAGGATACGCAGTATTTT. Amino acids: CASSLGQGEDTQYF.

The chain employs TRBV28 and TRBJ2-7; 7 positions agree with TRBD1. The CDR3 consists of 14 residues. Germline V CDR1 and CDR2: MDHEN, SYDVKM. After removal of 6 bases from V and 3 bases from J, the junction contained 8 bases not matched to a gene. The CDR3 sequence: CASSRGPGGYEQYF. As DNA, the CDR3 is TGTGCCAGCAGCCGGGGTCCAGGGGGCTACGAGCAGTACTTC.

CDR3 residues: CASSGNSGSLADTQYF. CDR3 nucleotide sequence: TGTGCCAGCAGCGGAAATAGCGGGAGTTTGGCAGATACGCAGTATTTT. The V and J genes are TRBV5-4 and TRBJ2-3, with 9 bases matching TRBD2. Germline loops: CDR1 SGHNT, CDR2 YYREEE (reference sequence). CDR3 length: 16 amino acids. With V trimmed by 4 bases and J by 4 bases, 10 bases remained unmatched.

This sequence joins TRBV4-3 and TRBJ2-7; maybe TRBD2 (5 bases). Per the germline V gene, CDR1 is LGHNA and CDR2 is YSLEER. V was clipped by 3 bases and J by 2 bases, with 14 bases between them. This CDR3 contains 15 residues. CDR3 residues: CASSHDRTVAYEQYF. The DNA of the CDR3 is TGCGCCAGCAGCCATGATAGGACTGTTGCCTACGAGCAGTACTTC.

The rearrangement links TRBV9 to TRBJ2-3; the match to TRBD2 covers 7 bases. This CDR3 spans 15 amino acids. V trimming: 0 bases; J trimming: 2 bases; junction bases outside the gene matches: 3. Germline CDR1 is SGDLS and CDR2 is YYNGEE. The CDR3 loop reads CASSVVSGYTDTQYF. CDR3 DNA sequence: TGTGCCAGCAGCGTAGTTAGCGGGTACACAGATACGCAGTATTTT.

J is TRBJ1-5 and V is TRBV2, with D unresolved. Between the trimmed V and J ends, which lost 9 bases and 3 bases, there was a span of 18 bases. In germline, CDR1 is SNHLY, CDR2 FYNNEI. The CDR3 has 15 amino acids. DNA for the CDR3: TGTGCCAGTCTACCTGATGGGCAGATCAATCAGCCCCAGCATTTT. Translated, it gives CASLPDGQINQPQHF.

The table lists this clone with a count of one. The V call is TRBV28, the J call TRBJ2-2, with D possibly being TRBD1 (6 bases). The CDR3 runs 13 residues. V was clipped by 1 base and J by 6 bases, with 6 bases between them. Germline CDR1 and CDR2: MDHEN and SYDVKM. The CDR3: CASSLSGAGELFF. The CDR3 DNA reads as TGTGCCAGCAGTTTATCAGGGGCCGGGGAGCTGTTTTTT.

The genes are TRBV5-1 and TRBJ2-5; TRBD2 matches at 12 bases. With V trimmed by 4 bases and J by 3 bases, 7 bases remained unmatched. Germline V lookup: CDR1 SGHRS, CDR2 YFSETQ. This CDR3 contains 16 residues. The CDR3 DNA reads as TGCGCCAGCAGCCCGACGACTAGCGGGGGCGAAGAGACCCAGTACTTC. It yields the protein CASSPTTSGGEETQYF.

The rearrangement links TRBV20-1 to TRBJ2-7, with 7 bases that match TRBD2. The V gene's germline CDR1 is DFQATT and CDR2 SNEGSKA (reference sequence). The CDR3 loop spans 15 amino acids. With 3 bases clipped from V and 0 bases from J, the junction kept 8 bases outside the gene matches. CDR3 sequence: CSASAWEGSSYEQYF. In DNA form, the CDR3 reads TGCAGTGCTAGTGCGTGGGAGGGAAGCTCCTACGAGCAGTACTTC.

The V gene is TRBV4-1, the J gene TRBJ2-7; D is uncertain. This CDR3 has 14 amino acids. The germline V gene has CDR1 MGHRA and CDR2 YSYEKL. Trimming left V 0 bases short and J 0 bases short, with 6 bases between. The CDR3 sequence: CASSQDFGSYEQYF. The CDR3 region has the DNA TGCGCCAGCAGCCAAGATTTCGGCTCCTACGAGCAGTACTTC.

V is TRBV18 and J is TRBJ2-4; D call uncertain. The ends were cut back, 6 bases at V and 5 bases at J, with 11 bases in the middle. The germline CDR1 and CDR2 sequences are KGHSH and LQKENI. CDR3 size: 13 residues. Here the CDR3 reads CASSVAGQNIQYF. CDR3 bases: TGTGCCAGCTCGGTTGCAGGCCAAAACATTCAGTACTTC.

V gene TRBV6-5 combines with J gene TRBJ1-2; perhaps TRBD1 as D (5 bases). CDR1 is MNHEY, CDR2 SVGAGI, per germline. This CDR3 contains 14 residues. V lost 5 bases to trimming and J lost 4 bases, with 14 bases between them. CDR3 in DNA: TGTGCCAGCAGTCAGGTGGACAAGTTCTATGGCTACACCTTC. Amino acids: CASSQVDKFYGYTF.

Only a few counts were recorded for this clone. The chain couples TRBV6-5 to TRBJ1-1, with 8 bases matching TRBD1. Trimming took 0 bases from V and 3 from J; bases not matched to a gene: 3. The CDR3 has 15 amino acids. CDR1 and CDR2 from the germline V gene are MNHEY and SVGAGI. Here the CDR3 reads CASSYSFRGHTEAFF. The CDR3 DNA reads as TGTGCCAGCAGTTACTCATTCAGGGGGCACACTGAAGCTTTCTTT.

This clone was counted a single time. CDR3 in amino acids: CASSLTGAAYEQYF. In DNA form, the CDR3 reads TGTGCCAGCAGCTTGACAGGGGCAGCCTACGAGCAGTACTTC. The chain couples TRBV28 to TRBJ2-7; the match to TRBD1 covers 8 bases. V shed 6 bases and J 2 bases; nucleotides not matched to a gene: 6. The CDR3 is made up of 14 amino acids. The germline V gene encodes CDR1 MDHEN and CDR2 SYDVKM. The full variable domain, its missing parts supplied by reference TRBV28 and TRBJ2-7, is DVKVTQSSRYLVKRTGEKVFLECVQDMDHENMFWYRQDPGLGLRLIYFSYDVKMKEKGDIPEGYSVSREKKERFSLILESASTNQTSMYLCASSLTGAAYEQYFGPGTRLTVT.